The 21 T cell receptor beta chains in this list originate from one sample, sequenced in a study of shared clonotypes between healthy human individuals. TCRdb's table, derived via immunoSEQ multiplex PCR, lists solely in-frame clones and lacks some. The sample gives millions of clones, more than 85% of which show up once; 0.39% is in the top ten. The sequenced sample consisted of naive CD4+ T cells from PBMCs. Subset specified: CD45RA+ positively selected. The receptors here all came from a man in his late teens or twenties in good health. Some clones in this sample may be carry-over from other donors' samples.

The chain couples TRBV15 to TRBJ2-3; D possibly corresponds to TRBD1 (5 bases). This CDR3 is built from 16 residues. Per germline, CDR1 LNHNV and CDR2 YYDKDF (reference sequence). Trimming cost V 3 bases and J 3 bases, with 16 bases left between them. The CDR3 bases are TGTGCCACCAGCAGTGGGTCCCGGAAGGGGACAGATACGCAGTATTTT. Residues: CATSSGSRKGTDTQYF. Full variable domain (rest looked up from reference TRBV15 and TRBJ2-3): DAMVIQNPRYQVTQFGKPVTLSCSQTLNHNVMYWYQQKSSQAPKLLFHYYDKDFNNEADTPDNFQSRRPNTSFCFLDIRSPGLGDTAMYLCATSSGSRKGTDTQYFGPGTRLTVL.

The chain has TRBV2 and TRBJ1-5, with D unresolved. CDR1 SNHLY and CDR2 FYNNEI come from the germline V gene. Trimming left V 10 bases short and J 7 bases short, with 17 bases between. The CDR3 runs to 13 residues. The CDR3: CATQPDSGQPQHF. The DNA of the CDR3 is TGTGCCACCCAACCGGATTCCGGACAGCCCCAGCATTTT.

The chain employs TRBV28 and TRBJ2-7; D is uncertain. Trimming removed 3 bases at V and 5 bases at J, with 8 bases between. The CDR3 spans 12 residues. Germline lookup yields CDR1 MDHEN and CDR2 SYDVKM. The CDR3 loop reads CASSFGSNEQYF. CDR3 bases: TGTGCCAGCAGTTTCGGCTCGAACGAGCAGTACTTC.

This chain joins TRBV11-3 and TRBJ1-1; tentative D call: TRBD1 (6 bases). The CDR3 is 12 residues long. The ends were cut back, 6 bases at V and 5 bases at J, with 10 bases in the middle. From germline, CDR1 is SGHNT and CDR2 YENEEA. The CDR3 DNA reads TGTGCCAGCAGTTTTACAGGGACTGAAGCTTTCTTT. Its translation is CASSFTGTEAFF.

V gene TRBV15 combines with J gene TRBJ2-7; D is uncertain. Germline CDR1 LNHNV, CDR2 YYDKDF (reference sequence). CDR3 length: 15 residues. Trimming took 1 base from V and 2 from J, leaving 12 bases between them. The CDR3 DNA reads TGTGCCACCAGCAGAGTTTCCGGTACTACCTACGAGCAGTACTTC. Encoded protein: CATSRVSGTTYEQYF.

The chain couples TRBV18 to TRBJ2-5; TRBD2 agrees at 11 bases. This CDR3 comprises 17 residues. Looked up from germline, CDR1 is KGHSH and CDR2 is LQKENI. V shed 3 bases, J shed 1 base, and the junction held 7 bases outside the gene matches. The CDR3 is CASSPISGRGGQETQYF. The CDR3 DNA reads TGTGCCAGCTCACCGATTAGCGGGAGGGGTGGCCAAGAGACCCAGTACTTC.

This clone was recorded only once. The chain is built from TRBV19 and TRBJ2-5, with D hard to call. Germline lookup yields CDR1 LNHDA and CDR2 SQIVND (reference sequence). Trimming removed 6 bases at V and 4 bases at J, with 6 bases between. This CDR3 contains 11 residues. CDR3 amino acids: CASSHLETQYF. The CDR3 DNA reads as TGTGCCAGTAGCCACCTAGAGACCCAGTACTTC.

This chain uses TRBV27 with TRBJ2-5; maybe TRBD2 (6 bases). This CDR3 has 12 amino acids. The V and J ends lost 2 bases and 13 bases respectively, with 14 bases between them. Germline CDR1 is MNHEY and CDR2 is SMNVEV (reference sequence). DNA of the CDR3: TGTGCCAGCAGTTTAATGCCCGGGGGTCGGTACTTC. Translating gives CASSLMPGGRYF.

J is TRBJ2-1 and V is TRBV5-1; unclear D gene. V shed 5 bases and J shed 10 bases, with 19 bases lying between them. CDR3 size: 14 residues. The germline V gene has CDR1 SGHRS and CDR2 YFSETQ. The CDR3 spells CASSPLTGFGEQFF. DNA of the CDR3: TGCGCCAGCAGTCCTCTTACTGGCTTTGGAGAGCAGTTCTTC.

V gene TRBV6-5 combines with J gene TRBJ2-2, with D hard to call. V shed 6 bases and J shed 0 bases, with 8 bases lying between them. Germline V lookup: CDR1 MNHEY, CDR2 SVGAGI. The CDR3 is 14 amino acids. In DNA form, the CDR3 reads TGTGCCAGCAGGCAGGACGCGAACACCGGGGAGCTGTTTTTT. Encoded protein: CASRQDANTGELFF.

V and J are TRBV9 and TRBJ2-5; D uncertain. Germline assignment: CDR1 SGDLS and CDR2 YYNGEE. V was clipped by 0 bases and J by 2 bases, with 11 bases between them. CDR3 length: 15 amino acids. The CDR3 DNA is TGTGCCAGCAGCGTAGCCCCGGGTCCTCAAGAGACCCAGTACTTC. Its protein product is CASSVAPGPQETQYF.

The J gene is TRBJ2-7, the V gene TRBV18; D may be TRBD2 (6 bases). The CDR3 extends over 15 amino acids. Germline lookup yields CDR1 KGHSH and CDR2 LQKENI. The V end was cut by 3 bases, the J end by 3 bases, with 15 bases between. The CDR3 region is CASSPGPGEVYEQYF. The CDR3 DNA reads as TGTGCCAGCTCACCCGGCCCCGGGGAGGTCTACGAGCAGTACTTC.

V is TRBV29-1 and J is TRBJ1-3; TRBD1 matches at 8 bases. CDR1 and CDR2 (germline): SQVTM, ANQGSEA. J gave up 0 bases and V 4 bases, and 8 bases lay outside the gene matches. This CDR3 is built from 16 residues. CDR3 protein: CSVGQGLTHSGNTIYF. As DNA, the CDR3 is TGCAGCGTTGGACAGGGGCTCACCCACTCTGGAAACACCATATATTTT.

The chain carries TRBV18 and TRBJ2-1, with 13 bases that match TRBD2. The V gene's germline CDR1 is KGHSH and CDR2 LQKENI. This CDR3 spans 15 amino acids. Trimming removed 5 bases from V and 5 bases from J; junction bases left unmatched: 3. The CDR3 reads CASSAGTSGDNEQFF. For the CDR3, the DNA is TGTGCCAGCTCAGCCGGGACTAGCGGGGACAATGAGCAGTTCTTC.

The chain couples TRBV7-9 to TRBJ1-2, with 7 bases lining up with TRBD1. Germline V gene data show CDR1 as SEHNR and CDR2 as FQNEAQ (reference sequence). The junction had 6 bases not matched to a gene; V was cut back by 5 bases and J by 6 bases. This CDR3 is 13 amino acids long. This CDR3 reads CASSTPRGDGYTF. CDR3 nucleotide sequence: TGTGCCAGCAGCACCCCCAGGGGGGATGGCTACACCTTC.

This sequence joins TRBV11-2 and TRBJ1-1; the match to TRBD1 covers 8 bases. This CDR3 is built from 14 residues. V lost 5 bases to trimming and J lost 1 base; unmatched junction nucleotides: 3. The V gene's germline CDR1 is SGHAT and CDR2 FQNNGV. The CDR3 spells CASSLDRGNTEAFF. CDR3 DNA sequence: TGTGCCAGCAGCCTCGACAGGGGGAACACTGAAGCTTTCTTT. The whole variable domain, filled in from reference TRBV11-2 and TRBJ1-1, reads EAGVAQSPRYKIIEKRQSVAFWCNPISGHATLYWYQQILGQGPKLLIQFQNNGVVDDSQLPKDRFSAERLKGVDSTLKIQPAKLEDSAVYLCASSLDRGNTEAFFGQGTRLTVV.

The chain is built from TRBV9 and TRBJ1-3; D is ambiguous. Germline V gives CDR1 SGDLS, CDR2 YYNGEE. The V end lost 4 bases, the J end lost 0 bases, and 8 bases lay between the germline ends. This CDR3 has 14 residues. DNA for the CDR3: TGTGCCAGCAGCTCCGACTTCTCTGGAAACACCATATATTTT. Translating it yields CASSSDFSGNTIYF.

The chain uses TRBV11-3 and TRBJ2-7; 10 bases are shared with TRBD2. This CDR3 comprises 15 residues. Germline assignment: CDR1 SGHNT and CDR2 YENEEA. V trimming: 1 base; J trimming: 7 bases; junction bases outside the gene matches: 7. This chain's CDR3 is CASSLGAGGPEEQYF. For the CDR3, the DNA is TGTGCCAGCAGCTTAGGAGCGGGAGGGCCAGAGGAGCAGTACTTC.

This sequence joins TRBV7-2 and TRBJ2-6, with no clear D. Germline V gene data show CDR1 as SGHTA and CDR2 as FQGNSA. Trimming left V 3 bases short and J 0 bases short, with 3 bases between. CDR3 length: 14 residues. CDR3 in DNA: TGTGCCAGCAGCTTGGACTCTGGGGCCAACGTCCTGACTTTC. It is translated as CASSLDSGANVLTF.

The genes are TRBV4-3 and TRBJ1-5, with TRBD1 matching 7 bases. This CDR3 region has 15 residues. The trim removed 4 bases at V and 11 bases at J, leaving 14 bases unmatched. Looked up from germline, CDR1 is LGHNA and CDR2 is YSLEER. The CDR3 nucleotides are TGCGCCAGCAGCCCGGGGCACAGGGGAGAATCAGCCCAGCATTTT. It encodes CASSPGHRGESAQHF.

The chain is built from TRBV5-1 and TRBJ2-2; TRBD1 agrees at 8 bases. This CDR3 contains 15 residues. In germline, CDR1 is SGHRS, CDR2 YFSETQ. V lost 4 bases, J lost 7 bases, and 9 bases stayed unmatched. In nucleotides, the CDR3 is TGCGCCAGCAGCCGTGGACAGGGACTCGTCGGGGAGCTGTTTTTT. Its translation is CASSRGQGLVGELFF.